The sequence of this T cell receptor (beta chain) was determined in a study of PD-1 blockade in classical Hodgkin lymphoma. Regarding the study as a whole: At baseline, newly diagnosed patients reportedly showed less TCR diversity than healthy donors. For complete responders, baseline diversity was comparable to that of newly diagnosed patients.

Germline CDR1 is SGHVS and CDR2 is FQNEAQ. V lost 6 bases and J lost 5; bases outside the gene matches: 6. This CDR3 has 14 residues. Each patient relapsed following autologous stem cell transplantation, and prior brentuximab vedotin exposure differed. Clones were read by immunoSEQ multiplex PCR, and TCRdb kept only the in-frame ones, dropping some. The repertoire holds about 97,000 clones, 75% to 90% seen once, with about 12% in the top ten. This clone was seen a single time. Its specificity is not known. The chain employs TRBV7-8 and TRBJ1-1; TRBD1 agrees at 10 bases. This specimen consisted of peripheral blood mononuclear cells (PBMCs), obtained at baseline. The sequence was collected from a human donor with classical Hodgkin lymphoma. Here the CDR3 DNA reads TGTGCCAGCAGTGAAGGGACAGGGGTGACTGAAGCTTTCTTT. Its protein is CASSEGTGVTEAFF.